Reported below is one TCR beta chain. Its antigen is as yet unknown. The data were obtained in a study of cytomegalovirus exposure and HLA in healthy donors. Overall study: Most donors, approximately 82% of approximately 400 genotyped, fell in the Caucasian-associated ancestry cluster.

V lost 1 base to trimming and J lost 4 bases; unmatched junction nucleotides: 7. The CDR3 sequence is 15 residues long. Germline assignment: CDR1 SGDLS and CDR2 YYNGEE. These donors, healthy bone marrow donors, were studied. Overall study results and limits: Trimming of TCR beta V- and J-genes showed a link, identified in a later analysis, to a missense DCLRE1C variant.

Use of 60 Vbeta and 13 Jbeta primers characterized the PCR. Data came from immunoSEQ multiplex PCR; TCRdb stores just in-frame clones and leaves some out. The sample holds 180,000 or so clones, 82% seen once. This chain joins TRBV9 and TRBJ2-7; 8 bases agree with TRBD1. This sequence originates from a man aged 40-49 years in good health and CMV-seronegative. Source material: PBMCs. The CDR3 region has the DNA TGTGCCAGCAGCGTATTTACCAGGGGGCGATACGAGCAGTACTTC. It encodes CASSVFTRGRYEQYF.